This T cell receptor (beta chain) is from a study of shared clonotypes between healthy human individuals (dated by TCRdb to about 2020). Notes on the research overall: The cohort included a few men and a couple of women between 18 and 49 years of age. For each donor, three plates each were used for CD4 naive and CD4 memory, two plates were used for CD8 naive, and one plate was used for CD8 memory. Per donor, leukapheresis produced somewhere between about 0.94 and 9 billion PBMCs. To estimate repertoire size and how much clonotype sharing occurs between individuals, the study deeply sequenced the blood TCR repertoires of 5 or 6 healthy adults. Libraries were prepared and TCR repertoires were sequenced by different laboratories using diverse techniques, in order to increase sequencing depth and limit assay-specific biases.

Using the deep immunoSEQ assay, multiplex PCR amplified TCR CDR3 regions from genomic DNA. For each cell subset, the extracted genomic DNA was distributed evenly across all wells of several immunoSEQ 96-well plates, and each plate served as one replicate. For sorted subsets, each replicate PCR was loaded with 200 ng genomic DNA, equivalent to 25,000 to 35,000 T cell genomes. The purified libraries were quantified using a Qubit 3.0 fluorometer, sized with a Bioanalyzer 2100, and then quantified again using the KAPA Library Quantification kit. Every immunoSEQ 96-well plate was sequenced on a dedicated single-read 150-cycle Illumina NextSeq 550 flow cell. In the paper's pipeline: Because the immunoSEQ output held only junctional sequences and lacked quality scores, the filtering could not match the filtering applied to full-length reads. Sequences were annotated with PyIR, a Python wrapper for IgBLAST v1.9, using IMGT germline references to assign V/J genes and CDR3. Reads were removed for weak V/J assignments (E-value above 1e-6), missing CDR3, stop codons, out-of-frame junctions, or ambiguous translated residues. V3J clonotypes were defined as sequences sharing an identical inferred V gene, J gene, and CDR3 amino acid sequence. Percentage overlap between repertoires was calculated by dividing the number of shared unique clonotypes by the size of the smaller repertoire. Repertoire richness was assessed with RTK rarefaction, the Chao1 estimator, and Recon v2.1 estimates of unobserved clonotypes. For all TCRbeta clonotypes obtained by the gDNA method from a handful of donors, generation probabilities were computed with OLGA. Entries here come from immuneACCESS through TCRdb and include only in-frame sequences with V and J called. Some clones fail to appear in such tables; in the studies checked, an unresolved V gene covers under half of the shortfall, and the cause of the remainder is unknown. V, J and clone size were drawn from that table, and D and trimming were deduced from the DNA. This sample gives around 580,000 clones in total; roughly 98% of them show up just once. The ten largest clones represent 0.3% to 0.35% of the sample.

CDR1 MDHEN and CDR2 SYDVKM are derived from the germline V gene. The junction carries 7 bases between V and J, which are trimmed by 2 bases and 5 bases respectively. The CDR3 covers 13 residues, taking in both the cysteine and the phenylalanine. The only DNA kept is the CDR3, 39 bases in frame from the first base. CD8 naive samples were CD45RO-negative cells positively selected for CCR7, giving a CD45RA+CCR7+ population that excluded TemRA cells. Donors were healthy HIV-negative adults with no recently reported acute infections or vaccinations. Every donor was a Caucasian adult residing in Nashville, Tennessee, USA. Blood was collected by leukapheresis, and PBMCs were isolated by Ficoll-Histopaque density gradient centrifugation and then cryopreserved in liquid nitrogen vapor phase. Analytical flow cytometry was used to check the purity and quantity of every magnetically sorted T cell population. Each sorted fraction had its genomic DNA isolated and then quantified by UV absorbance on a Nanodrop 2000c.

Results and caveats for the whole study, not just this receptor: About 5% of naive CD4, 3.5% of naive CD8, 2.3% of memory CD4, and 0.4% of memory CD8 clonotypes were shared across a handful of donors. The small number of donors limited the genetic and exposure-history diversity represented. Compared with non-shared clonotypes, the clonotypes found in all four sorted-subset donors had higher generation probabilities. Naive subsets generally had larger estimated clonotype richness than memory subsets. Sampling was restricted to blood, and TCR repertoires in tissues likely differ from the TCR repertoires found in blood. Based on pairwise subsampling, the degree of clonotype sharing among donors was expected to be affected by sequencing depth. Even with the large sequencing depth, rarefaction of the sorted-subset datasets indicated that sequencing was incomplete.

As regards this clone: Its cognate antigen has yet to be identified. It has no much larger one-base neighbor in the sample; base qualities were not kept.

The TCR was taken from a man aged 25 to 45 in good health. Material for sequencing was naive CD8+ T cells sorted from blood. Per the publication, the cell subset or site label means: CD45RA+CCR7+. This receptor chain uses TRBV28 and TRBJ2-1; no confident D gene assignment can be made. The CDR3 protein sequence reads: CASSLPLNNEQFF. The DNA sequence is as follows: TGTGCCAGCAGTTTACCCCTGAACAATGAGCAGTTCTTC.